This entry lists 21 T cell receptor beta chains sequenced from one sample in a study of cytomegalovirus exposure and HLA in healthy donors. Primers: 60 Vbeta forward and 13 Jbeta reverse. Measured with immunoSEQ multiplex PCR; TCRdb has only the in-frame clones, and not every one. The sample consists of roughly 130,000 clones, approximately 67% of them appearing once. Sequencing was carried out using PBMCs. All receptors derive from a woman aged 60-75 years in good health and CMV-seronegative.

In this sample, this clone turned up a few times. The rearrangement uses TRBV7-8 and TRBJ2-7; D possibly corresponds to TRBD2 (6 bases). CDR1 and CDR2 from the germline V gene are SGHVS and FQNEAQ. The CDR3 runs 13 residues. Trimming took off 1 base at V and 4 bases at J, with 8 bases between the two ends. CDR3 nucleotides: TGTGCCAGCAGCTTAGGACTAGGGTACGAGCAGTACTTC. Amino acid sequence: CASSLGLGYEQYF.

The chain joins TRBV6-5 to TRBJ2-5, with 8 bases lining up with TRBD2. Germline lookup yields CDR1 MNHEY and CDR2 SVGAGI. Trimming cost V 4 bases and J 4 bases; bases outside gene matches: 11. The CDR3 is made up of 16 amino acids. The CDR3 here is CASSFKGRRGGETQYF. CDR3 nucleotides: TGTGCCAGCAGTTTCAAAGGGAGACGGGGGGGAGAGACCCAGTACTTC.

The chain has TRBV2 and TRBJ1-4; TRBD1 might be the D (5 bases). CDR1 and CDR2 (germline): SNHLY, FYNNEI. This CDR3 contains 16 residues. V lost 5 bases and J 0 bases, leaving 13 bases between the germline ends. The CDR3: CASSQGRTTTNEKLFF. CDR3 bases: TGTGCCAGCAGTCAGGGCAGGACGACAACTAATGAAAAACTGTTTTTT.

CDR3 loop: CASSRTTAGDQGFYEQYF. DNA for the CDR3: TGTGCCAGCAGCAGAACAACGGCCGGGGACCAGGGGTTTTACGAGCAGTACTTC. This chain links TRBV7-9 with TRBJ2-7, with D perhaps TRBD1 (6 bases). CDR3 length equals 18 residues. The V end lost 5 bases, the J end lost 4 bases, and 27 bases lay between the germline ends. CDR1 SEHNR and CDR2 FQNEAQ come from the germline V gene (reference sequence).

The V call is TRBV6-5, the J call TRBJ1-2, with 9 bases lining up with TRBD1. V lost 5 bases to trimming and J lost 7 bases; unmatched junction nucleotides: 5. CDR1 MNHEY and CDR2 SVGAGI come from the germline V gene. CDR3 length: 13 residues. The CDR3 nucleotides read TGTGCCAGCAGTGGGACAGGGCCCTCTGGCTACACCTTC. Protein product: CASSGTGPSGYTF.

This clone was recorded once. The CDR3 reads CASSSRPGNLYEQYF. In nucleotides, the CDR3 is TGTGCCAGCAGCTCACGGCCAGGGAATCTCTACGAGCAGTACTTC. This chain joins TRBV9 and TRBJ2-7; D is perhaps TRBD1 (5 bases). The ends were cut back, 4 bases at V and 3 bases at J, with 17 bases in the middle. Germline V lookup: CDR1 SGDLS, CDR2 YYNGEE. The CDR3 is 15 residues long.

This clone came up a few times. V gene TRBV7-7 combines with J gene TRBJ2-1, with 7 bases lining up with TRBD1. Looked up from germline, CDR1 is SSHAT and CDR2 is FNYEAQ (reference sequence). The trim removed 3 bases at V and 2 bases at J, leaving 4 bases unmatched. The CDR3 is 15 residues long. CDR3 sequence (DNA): TGTGCCAGCAGCTTGGGGACAGCAACCTACAATGAGCAGTTCTTC. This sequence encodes CASSLGTATYNEQFF.

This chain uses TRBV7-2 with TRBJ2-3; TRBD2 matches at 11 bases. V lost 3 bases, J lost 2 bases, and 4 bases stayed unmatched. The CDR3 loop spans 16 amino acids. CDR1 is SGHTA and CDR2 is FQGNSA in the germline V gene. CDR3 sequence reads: CASSLQTSGVTDTQYF. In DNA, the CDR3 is TGTGCCAGCAGCTTGCAGACTAGCGGGGTCACAGATACGCAGTATTTT.

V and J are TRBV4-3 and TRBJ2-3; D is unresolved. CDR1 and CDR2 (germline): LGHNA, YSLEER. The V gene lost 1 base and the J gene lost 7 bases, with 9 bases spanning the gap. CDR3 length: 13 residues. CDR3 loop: CASSQGWANTQYF. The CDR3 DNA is TGCGCCAGCAGCCAAGGTTGGGCAAATACGCAGTATTTT.

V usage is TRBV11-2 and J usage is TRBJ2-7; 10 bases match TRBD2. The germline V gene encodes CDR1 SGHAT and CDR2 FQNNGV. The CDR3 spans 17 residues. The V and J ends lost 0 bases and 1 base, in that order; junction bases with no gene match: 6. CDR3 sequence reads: CASSLDSGLARSYEQYF. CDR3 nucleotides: TGTGCCAGCAGCTTAGATTCGGGACTAGCGCGATCCTACGAGCAGTACTTC.

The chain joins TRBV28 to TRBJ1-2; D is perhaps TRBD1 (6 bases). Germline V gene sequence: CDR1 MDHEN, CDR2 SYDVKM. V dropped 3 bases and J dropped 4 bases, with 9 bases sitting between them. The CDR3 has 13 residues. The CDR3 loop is CASSFRGGYGYTF. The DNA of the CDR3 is TGTGCCAGCAGTTTCAGGGGTGGCTATGGCTACACCTTC.

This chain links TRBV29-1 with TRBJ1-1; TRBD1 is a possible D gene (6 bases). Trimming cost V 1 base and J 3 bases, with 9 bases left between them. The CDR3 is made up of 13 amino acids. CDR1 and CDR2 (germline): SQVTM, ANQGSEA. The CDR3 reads CSVEGYRDTEAFF. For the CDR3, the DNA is TGCAGCGTTGAAGGGTACAGGGACACTGAAGCTTTCTTT.

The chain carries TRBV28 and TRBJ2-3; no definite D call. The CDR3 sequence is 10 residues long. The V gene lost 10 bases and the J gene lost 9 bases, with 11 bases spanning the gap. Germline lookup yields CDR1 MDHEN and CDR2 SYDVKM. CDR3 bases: TGTGCCACCCGAAGCTACACGCAGTATTTT. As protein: CATRSYTQYF.

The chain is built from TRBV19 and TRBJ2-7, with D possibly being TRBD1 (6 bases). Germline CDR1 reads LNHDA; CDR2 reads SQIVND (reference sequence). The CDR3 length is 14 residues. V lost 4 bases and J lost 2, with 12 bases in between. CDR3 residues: CASSTSGQAYEQYF. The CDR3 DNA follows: TGTGCCAGTAGTACATCGGGACAAGCCTACGAGCAGTACTTC.

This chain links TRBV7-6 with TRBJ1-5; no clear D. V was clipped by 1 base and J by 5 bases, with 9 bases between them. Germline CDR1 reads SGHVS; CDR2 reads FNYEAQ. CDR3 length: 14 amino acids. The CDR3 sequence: CASSLDEGYQPQHF. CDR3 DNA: TGTGCCAGCAGCTTAGACGAGGGATATCAGCCCCAGCATTTT.

The CDR3 loop is CASSPRDIYSYEQYF. CDR3 bases: TGTGCCAGCAGCCCCAGGGACATCTACTCCTACGAGCAGTACTTC. This rearrangement joins TRBV7-9 to TRBJ2-7; D might be TRBD1 (6 bases). The V end lost 5 bases, the J end lost 0 bases, and 14 bases lay between the germline ends. The CDR3 loop spans 15 amino acids. Germline loops: CDR1 SEHNR, CDR2 FQNEAQ (reference sequence).

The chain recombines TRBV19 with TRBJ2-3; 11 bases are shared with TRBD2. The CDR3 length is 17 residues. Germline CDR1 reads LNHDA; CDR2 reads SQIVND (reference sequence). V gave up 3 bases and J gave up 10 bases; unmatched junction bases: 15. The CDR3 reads CASSIPGLAGPQGAQYF. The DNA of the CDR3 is TGTGCCAGTAGTATCCCAGGACTAGCGGGCCCTCAGGGGGCGCAGTATTTT.

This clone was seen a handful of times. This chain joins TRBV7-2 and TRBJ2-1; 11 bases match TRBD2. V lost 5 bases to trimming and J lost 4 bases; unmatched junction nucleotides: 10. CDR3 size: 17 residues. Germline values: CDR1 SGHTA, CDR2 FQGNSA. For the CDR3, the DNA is TGTGCCAGCAGCACTCCTAGCGGGAGGAACGGTTACAATGAGCAGTTCTTC. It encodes CASSTPSGRNGYNEQFF.

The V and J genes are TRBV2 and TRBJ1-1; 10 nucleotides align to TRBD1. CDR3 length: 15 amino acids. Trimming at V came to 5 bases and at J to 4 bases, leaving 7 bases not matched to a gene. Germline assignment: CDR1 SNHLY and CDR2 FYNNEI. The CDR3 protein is CASSTDRGRVTEAFF. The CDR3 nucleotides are TGTGCCAGCAGTACAGACAGGGGGCGCGTCACTGAAGCTTTCTTT.

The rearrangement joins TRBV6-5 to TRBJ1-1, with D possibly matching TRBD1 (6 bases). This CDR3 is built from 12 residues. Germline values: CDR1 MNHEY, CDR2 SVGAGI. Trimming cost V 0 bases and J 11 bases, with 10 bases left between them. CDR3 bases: TGTGCCAGCAGTTACTCCACAGGGTCGGCTTTCTTT. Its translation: CASSYSTGSAFF.

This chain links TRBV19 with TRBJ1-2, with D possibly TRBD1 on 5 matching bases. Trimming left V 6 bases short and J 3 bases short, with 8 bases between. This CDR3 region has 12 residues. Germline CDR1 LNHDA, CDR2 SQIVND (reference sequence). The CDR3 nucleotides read TGTGCCAGTAGCGACAGTTACTATGGCTACACCTTC. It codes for CASSDSYYGYTF.